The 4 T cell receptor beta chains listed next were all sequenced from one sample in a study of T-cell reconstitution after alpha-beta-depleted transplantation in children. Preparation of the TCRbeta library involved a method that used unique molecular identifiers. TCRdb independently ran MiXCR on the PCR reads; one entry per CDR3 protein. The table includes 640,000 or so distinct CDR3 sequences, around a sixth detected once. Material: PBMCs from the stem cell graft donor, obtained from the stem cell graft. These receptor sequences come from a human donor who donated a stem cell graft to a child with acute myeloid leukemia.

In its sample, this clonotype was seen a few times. The CDR3 loop reads CASSFEKGTDTQYF. The CDR3 region has the DNA TGTGCCAGCAGTTTCGAAAAGGGGACAGATACGCAGTATTTT. The chain combines TRBV12-3 or TRBV12-4 with TRBJ2-3; tentatively, D is TRBD1 (5 bases). Trimming shortened V by 3 bases and J by 3 bases, and 10 bases separated the two germline ends. The CDR3 has 14 amino acids.

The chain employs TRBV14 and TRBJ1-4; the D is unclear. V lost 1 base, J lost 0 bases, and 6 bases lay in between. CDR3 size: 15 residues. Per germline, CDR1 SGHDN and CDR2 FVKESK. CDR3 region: CASSQVGATNEKLFF. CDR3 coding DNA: TGTGCCAGCAGCCAAGTCGGCGCAACTAATGAAAAACTGTTTTTT.

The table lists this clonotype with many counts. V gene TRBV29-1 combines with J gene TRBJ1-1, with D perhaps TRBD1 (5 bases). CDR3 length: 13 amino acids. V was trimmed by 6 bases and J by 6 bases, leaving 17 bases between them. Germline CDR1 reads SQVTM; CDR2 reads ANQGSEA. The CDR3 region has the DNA TGCAGCGTGGGCCCCCGGAGGGGAGCTGAAGCTTTCTTT. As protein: CSVGPRRGAEAFF.

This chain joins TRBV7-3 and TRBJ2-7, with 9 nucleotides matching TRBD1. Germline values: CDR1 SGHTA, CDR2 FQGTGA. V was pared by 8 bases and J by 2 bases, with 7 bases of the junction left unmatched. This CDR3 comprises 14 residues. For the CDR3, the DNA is TGTGCCAGCGGAACGGGACAGGGAACCTACGAGCAGTACTTC. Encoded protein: CASGTGQGTYEQYF. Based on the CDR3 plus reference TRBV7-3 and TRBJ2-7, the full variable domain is GAGVSQTPSNKVTEKGKYVELRCDPISGHTALYWYRQSLGQGPEFLIYFQGTGAADDSGLPNDRFFAVRPEGSVSTLKIQRTERGDSAVYLCASGTGQGTYEQYFGPGTRLTVT.